This TCR beta chain is drawn from a study of T cell repertoires in cytomegalovirus infection (dated by TCRdb to the late 2010s). Notes on the research overall: Because public TCR beta signatures pointed to carriage of CMV infection together with the matching HLA type, the HLA type of each donor mattered for the analysis.

TCRdb names Illumina HiSeq 1500 as the instrument used. The public reads were reprocessed in TCRdb via fastp at Q25 and MiXCR, keeping in-frame beta chains. All rows with the same CDR3 protein become a single entry with the most common DNA and genes. Counted in this sample were fewer than 250,000 distinct CDR3 sequences; 9% to 15% of them appeared once. The ten largest clones add up to around 1.6% of the sample. Broad study findings and their caveats: In both this cohort and an independent cohort of 352 donors, the cumulative frequency of public TCR beta family members distinguished carriers of CMV infection plus the relevant HLA type. In the ex vivo response, HLA-C-restricted CMV-specific TCR beta clonotypes were dominant, and in two of eight donors the single most frequent clonotype came from this HLA-C-restricted group.

This clonotype was picked up many times. This receptor's antigen is unknown. No base qualities exist here, and no much larger clone lies one base off it. From cysteine to phenylalanine, the CDR3 is 12 amino acids long. This entry keeps only the CDR3 DNA: 36 bases, framed from base 1. The germline V gene encodes CDR1 MDHEN and CDR2 SYDVKM. V is reduced by 4 bases and J by 3 bases, leaving a spacing of 5 bases between them. Input material: PBMCs. The chain is made from TRBV28 and TRBJ2-3; no D gene is confidently identified. This sequence originates from a human donor in good health (CMV status not recorded). Some clones in this sample may be carry-over from other donors' samples. The DNA is as follows: TGTGCCAGCAGTTCCCAGACAGATACGCAGTATTTT. This sequence encodes CASSSQTDTQYF.